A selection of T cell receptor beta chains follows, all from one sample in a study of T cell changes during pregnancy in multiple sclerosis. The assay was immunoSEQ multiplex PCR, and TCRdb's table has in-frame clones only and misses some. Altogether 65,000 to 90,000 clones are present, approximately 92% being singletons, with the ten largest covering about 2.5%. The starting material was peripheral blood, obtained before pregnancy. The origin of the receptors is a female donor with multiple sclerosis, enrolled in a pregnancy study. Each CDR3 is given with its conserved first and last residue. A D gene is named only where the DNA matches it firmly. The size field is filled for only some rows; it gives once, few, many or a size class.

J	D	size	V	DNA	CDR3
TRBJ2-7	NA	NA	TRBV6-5	TGTGCCAGCAGTTACTCGGGCGAGTACGAGCAGTACTTC	CASSYSGEYEQYF
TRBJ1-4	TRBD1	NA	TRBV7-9	TGTGCCAGCAGCTTCGTCCGGGACAGTCATACCGTTAATGAAAAACTGTTTTTT	CASSFVRDSHTVNEKLFF
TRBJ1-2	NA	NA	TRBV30	TGTGCCTGGAGTGGAGACCTCAGACACGCTGGGTATGGCTACACCTTC	CAWSGDLRHAGYGYTF
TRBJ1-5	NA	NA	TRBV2	TGTGCCAGCAGTCTTGAGGGAAGTCAGCCCCAGCATTTT	CASSLEGSQPQHF
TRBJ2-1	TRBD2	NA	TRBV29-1	TGCAGCGTTGAAGATCTTAGCGGGAGGAGGTACAATGAGCAGTTCTTC	CSVEDLSGRRYNEQFF
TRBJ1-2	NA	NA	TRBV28	TGTGCCAGCAGTTTACAGGGGACCTATGGCTACACCTTC	CASSLQGTYGYTF
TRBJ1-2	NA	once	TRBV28	TGTGCCAGCAGTGAGGGGGAATATGGCTACACCTTC	CASSEGEYGYTF
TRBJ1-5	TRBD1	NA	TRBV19	TGTGCCAGTAGATTATTCGGGACAGACAATCAGCCCCAGCATTTT	CASRLFGTDNQPQHF
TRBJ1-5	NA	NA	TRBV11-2	TGTGCCAGCAGCTCGTGGGGGGAGTCCCAGCATTTT	CASSSWGESQHF
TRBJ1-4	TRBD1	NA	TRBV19	TGTGCCAGTAGTATGGGACAGGGGCCCTGGTCGGATGAAAAACTGTTTTTT	CASSMGQGPWSDEKLFF
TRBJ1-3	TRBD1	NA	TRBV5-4	TGTGCCAGCAGCCCCGGGACAGCCCGCTCTGGAAACACCATATATTTT	CASSPGTARSGNTIYF
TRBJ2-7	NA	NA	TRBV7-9	TGTGCCAGCAGCCCCGCGGTTGGTAGCCCTCGCGGGCAGTACTTC	CASSPAVGSPRGQYF
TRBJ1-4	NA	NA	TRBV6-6	TGTGCCAGCAGCCGCGGGCCTCACCTAACTAATGAAAAACTGTTTTTT	CASSRGPHLTNEKLFF
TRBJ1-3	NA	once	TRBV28	TGTGCCAGCAGCCTAGCGGGACCGGGAGGAAACACCATATATTTT	CASSLAGPGGNTIYF
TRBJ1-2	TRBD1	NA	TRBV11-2	TGTGCCAGCAGCTTGACAGGGGGCGGAGGCTACACCTTC	CASSLTGGGGYTF
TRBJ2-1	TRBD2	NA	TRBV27	TGTGCCAGCAGCCGAGCGGGAGCGGAATACAATGAGCAGTTCTTC	CASSRAGAEYNEQFF
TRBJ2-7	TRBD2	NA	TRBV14	TGTGCCAGCAGCCGATTAGCGGGAGGGCAGCTCGAGCAGTACTTC	CASSRLAGGQLEQYF
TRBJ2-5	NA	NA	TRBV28	TGTGCCAGCAGTACCGGAGGAGGGCAAGAGACCCAGTACTTC	CASSTGGGQETQYF
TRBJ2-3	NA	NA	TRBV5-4	TGTGCCAGCAGCTTAGGCAGACTACTCCAAGATACGCAGTATTTT	CASSLGRLLQDTQYF
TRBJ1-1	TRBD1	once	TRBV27	TGTGCCAGCAGTTCTGGACAGGGAGGCACTGAAGCTTTCTTT	CASSSGQGGTEAFF
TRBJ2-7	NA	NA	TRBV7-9	TGTGCCAGCAGCGCCCAGGTGGGGGAGGACGAGCAGTACTTC	CASSAQVGEDEQYF
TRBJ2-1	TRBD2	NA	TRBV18	TGTGCCAGCTCACCACGCGACTCCGCGACTAGCCTTGGCAATGAGCAGTTCTTC	CASSPRDSATSLGNEQFF
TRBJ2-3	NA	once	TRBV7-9	TGTGCCAGCAGCTCCCAGCAGGGTCCAGATACGCAGTATTTT	CASSSQQGPDTQYF
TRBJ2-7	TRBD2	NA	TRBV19	TGTGCCAGTAGTAGAGGGTCCGGGACTAGTCTCGCGGAGCAGTACTTC	CASSRGSGTSLAEQYF
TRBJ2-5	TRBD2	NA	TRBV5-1	TGCGCCAGCAGCTCGCAGACTAGCGGGACACAAGAGACCCAGTACTTC	CASSSQTSGTQETQYF
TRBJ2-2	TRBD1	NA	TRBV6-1	TGTGCCAGCAGTATTGGACAGGGGGGGATGGAGCTGTTTTTT	CASSIGQGGMELFF
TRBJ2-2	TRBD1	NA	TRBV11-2	TGTGCCAGCAGCTTTTCTGGACAGGGACCCACCGGGGAGCTGTTTTTT	CASSFSGQGPTGELFF
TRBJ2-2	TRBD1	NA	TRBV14	TGTGCCAGCAGCCAGGTAGTCGGACAGGGAACCACCGGGGAGCTGTTTTTT	CASSQVVGQGTTGELFF
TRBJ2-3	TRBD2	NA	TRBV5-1	TGCGCCAGCAGCTCCGCCATAGCGGGAGTTGGAGATACGCAGTATTTT	CASSSAIAGVGDTQYF
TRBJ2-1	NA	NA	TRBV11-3	TGTGCCAGCAGCTTAGGGGGATGGGAGCGCGGGGTGGGCGCGCAGTTCTTC	CASSLGGWERGVGAQFF
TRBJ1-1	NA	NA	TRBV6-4	TGTGCCAGCAGTGACCGGGGAGTAGCTTTCTTT	CASSDRGVAFF
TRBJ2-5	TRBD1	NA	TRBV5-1	TGCGCCAGCAGCTTGGAACAGGGGATGAAGACCCAGTACTTC	CASSLEQGMKTQYF